Listed below are T cell receptor beta chains from one sample, sequenced in a study of blood T cell repertoires in COVID-19. Clones were sequenced by immunoSEQ multiplex PCR, and TCRdb holds only the in-frame ones, with some missing. The table lists 55,000 to 75,000 clones, around 77% of them singletons, with 4.5% to 5% in the top ten. Sample: peripheral blood. Receptors were obtained from a woman aged 70-85 years with COVID-19, enrolled during active disease. Both conserved end residues are part of each CDR3. D genes are given only for firm matches. Only part of the rows carry a size: once, few, many, or a class if the clone is expanded.

D	J	V	size	CDR3	DNA
-	TRBJ1-1	TRBV29-1	-	CSVRGTEAFF	TGCAGCGTTCGGGGGACTGAAGCTTTCTTT
TRBD2	TRBJ2-2	TRBV7-7	-	CASSRRSGGAGTGELFF	TGTGCCAGCAGTCGACGTAGCGGGGGGGCCGGCACCGGGGAGCTGTTTTTT
-	TRBJ1-2	TRBV14	-	CASSQSANYGYTF	TGTGCCAGCAGCCAGTCAGCTAACTATGGCTACACCTTC
-	TRBJ1-1	TRBV2	-	CASSERRGNTEAFF	TGTGCCAGCAGTGAACGTAGGGGGAACACTGAAGCTTTCTTT
TRBD1	TRBJ1-2	TRBV27	once	CASSLYPDRGGGYTF	TGTGCCAGCAGTTTATATCCCGACAGGGGGGGTGGCTACACCTTC
-	TRBJ1-1	TRBV16	-	CASSPLQEGTEAFF	TGTGCCAGCAGCCCCCTCCAAGAGGGCACTGAAGCTTTCTTT
TRBD1	TRBJ1-5	TRBV19	-	CASRDRRHPNQPQHF	TGTGCCAGCCGGGACAGGCGACACCCTAATCAGCCCCAGCATTTT
-	TRBJ1-3	TRBV20-1	-	CSAGGGHTIYF	TGCAGTGCGGGCGGGGGCCACACCATATATTTT
TRBD1	TRBJ1-5	TRBV6-2/TRBV6-3	-	CASSRQGSNQPQHF	TGTGCCAGCAGTCGACAGGGTAGCAATCAGCCCCAGCATTTT
TRBD1	TRBJ2-5	TRBV6-1	-	CASSEPQGDGTQYF	TGTGCCAGCAGTGAACCACAGGGGGACGGGACCCAGTACTTC
TRBD1	TRBJ1-2	TRBV19	few	CASTEDQGAPLSGYTF	TGTGCCAGTACTGAAGACCAGGGGGCACCCCTCTCTGGCTACACCTTC
-	TRBJ1-1	TRBV11-3	-	CASSLGTRGGNTEAFF	TGTGCCAGCAGCTTAGGGACCCGGGGGGGGAACACTGAAGCTTTCTTT
TRBD2	TRBJ2-7	TRBV10-3	-	CAISAERGGSGEQYF	TGTGCCATCAGTGCGGAACGGGGGGGCTCGGGAGAGCAGTACTTC
TRBD2	TRBJ2-3	TRBV7-2	-	CASDSRGRAVTDTQYF	TGTGCCAGCGATTCCCGCGGGAGGGCTGTCACAGATACGCAGTATTTT
-	TRBJ2-5	TRBV5-4	-	CASAPLTGSQETQYF	TGTGCCAGCGCCCCTCTTACAGGTTCCCAAGAGACCCAGTACTTC
-	TRBJ1-5	TRBV6-1	medium-sized	CASSEGPGHNQPQHF	TGTGCCAGCAGTGAAGGCCCAGGGCACAATCAGCCCCAGCATTTT
TRBD1	TRBJ1-1	TRBV10-3	-	CAIRSGTGFTEAFF	TGTGCCATCAGATCCGGGACAGGGTTCACTGAAGCTTTCTTT
-	TRBJ1-3	TRBV12-5	-	CASGLDSNTIYF	TGTGCTAGTGGTTTGGACAGTAACACCATATATTTT
-	TRBJ1-4	TRBV10-3	-	CAIGTRGEKLFF	TGTGCCATCGGGACTAGGGGTGAAAAACTGTTTTTT
TRBD2	TRBJ2-1	TRBV28	-	CASSAPITSGRNEQFF	TGTGCCAGCAGTGCCCCAATTACTAGCGGGAGGAATGAGCAGTTCTTC
-	TRBJ1-2	TRBV11-2	-	CASTPQPYNYGYTF	TGTGCCAGCACCCCACAACCGTATAACTATGGCTACACCTTC
-	TRBJ2-7	TRBV10-3	-	CATSWPENYEQYF	TGTGCCACCTCCTGGCCGGAGAACTACGAGCAGTACTTC
TRBD1	TRBJ2-1	TRBV13	few	CASSLQGANEQFF	TGTGCCAGCAGCTTACAGGGGGCGAATGAGCAGTTCTTC
-	TRBJ1-1	TRBV14	-	CASSQGRASTEAFF	TGTGCCAGCAGCCAAGGGCGGGCCTCCACTGAAGCTTTCTTT
TRBD1	TRBJ1-2	TRBV7-2	few	CASSLAQGQANYGYTF	TGTGCCAGCAGCTTAGCGCAGGGACAGGCGAACTATGGCTACACCTTC
-	TRBJ1-2	TRBV5-1	-	CASSFPEGGGYTF	TGCGCCAGCAGCTTTCCGGAGGGCGGTGGCTACACCTTC
-	TRBJ2-7	TRBV3-1/TRBV3-2	-	CASSQDPRGAGGYEQYF	TGTGCCAGCAGCCAAGATCCCAGGGGGGCGGGGGGCTACGAGCAGTACTTC
-	TRBJ1-6	TRBV5-4	few	CASSLGGVPLHF	TGTGCCAGCAGCTTGGGGGGCGTACCCCTCCACTTT
TRBD2	TRBJ2-1	TRBV5-5	-	CASSSRASGGHSSYNEQFF	TGTGCCAGCAGCTCGAGGGCGAGCGGGGGCCATAGCTCCTACAATGAGCAGTTCTTC